These T cell receptor beta chains were read from a single sample in a study of blood T cell repertoires in COVID-19. TCRdb's copy holds only in-frame clones and misses some; the assay was immunoSEQ multiplex PCR. In the table there are 110,000 or so clones, approximately 90% of which are singletons. The sample comprised peripheral blood. These receptors were collected from a woman aged 50 to 60 with acute or convalescent COVID-19. CDR3s include the opening cysteine and the closing phenylalanine or tryptophan.

J gene: TRBJ2-7; V gene: TRBV7-2; CDR3 protein: CASSLEESPTYEQYF
J gene: TRBJ2-1; V gene: TRBV2; CDR3 protein: CASSATGTSGGRTYNEQFF
J gene: TRBJ2-7; V gene: TRBV11-2; CDR3 protein: CASSGTSYTQYF
J gene: TRBJ1-2; V gene: TRBV4-1; CDR3 protein: CASSQVVVDYGYTF
J gene: TRBJ1-1; V gene: TRBV5-4; CDR3 protein: CASSLKYPGQGMNTEAFF
J gene: TRBJ2-5; V gene: TRBV27; CDR3 protein: CASRPPPGGAQETQYF
J gene: TRBJ1-2; V gene: TRBV18; CDR3 protein: CASSPVTGGIFGYGYTF
J gene: TRBJ1-1; V gene: TRBV6-6; CDR3 protein: CAAGSTEAFF
J gene: TRBJ1-2; V gene: TRBV20-1; CDR3 protein: CSASGEYGYTF
J gene: TRBJ1-4; V gene: TRBV18; CDR3 protein: CASSLLQGAGEKLFF
J gene: TRBJ2-5; V gene: TRBV7-7; CDR3 protein: CASSRTSGAQETQYF
J gene: TRBJ1-3; V gene: TRBV12-3/TRBV12-4; CDR3 protein: CASSQGNTIYF
J gene: TRBJ1-1; V gene: TRBV6-5; CDR3 protein: CASSYAEKWTEAFF
J gene: TRBJ1-1; V gene: TRBV4-2; CDR3 protein: CASSHPGQNTEAFF
J gene: TRBJ1-1; V gene: TRBV30; CDR3 protein: CAWTRSSSEAFF
J gene: TRBJ2-1; V gene: TRBV28; CDR3 protein: CASSFHRGQGNEQFF
J gene: TRBJ1-5; V gene: TRBV6-4; CDR3 protein: CASSGGPGQPQHF
J gene: TRBJ1-1; V gene: TRBV3-1/TRBV3-2; CDR3 protein: CASSQGGREAFF
J gene: TRBJ1-6; V gene: TRBV18; CDR3 protein: CASSRTENSPLHF
J gene: TRBJ1-5; V gene: TRBV11-2; CDR3 protein: CASSLAGAGNQPQHF
J gene: TRBJ1-2; V gene: TRBV30; CDR3 protein: CAWRELRDGYGYTF
J gene: TRBJ2-3; V gene: TRBV6-2/TRBV6-3; CDR3 protein: CASSLSGFSTDTQYF
J gene: TRBJ1-5; V gene: TRBV28; CDR3 protein: CASSLGGQLNQPQHF
J gene: TRBJ2-7; V gene: TRBV5-4; CDR3 protein: CASSLEGSGAYEQYF
J gene: TRBJ2-1; V gene: TRBV9; CDR3 protein: CASSRGSSVEQFF
J gene: TRBJ1-5; V gene: TRBV2; CDR3 protein: CASSVQVSNQPQHF
J gene: TRBJ2-1; V gene: TRBV4-3; CDR3 protein: CASSQVLSGIVGNEQFF
J gene: TRBJ1-4; V gene: TRBV6-5; CDR3 protein: CASSPSRGEEEKLFF
J gene: TRBJ2-7; V gene: TRBV27; CDR3 protein: CASSAHRETEQYF
J gene: TRBJ1-2; V gene: TRBV19; CDR3 protein: CAVTGDYGYTF
J gene: TRBJ2-5; V gene: TRBV10-3; CDR3 protein: CAISESKDSQETQYF
J gene: TRBJ2-7; V gene: TRBV27; CDR3 protein: CASKAGTAGYEQYF
J gene: TRBJ2-5; V gene: TRBV28; CDR3 protein: CASSSSGQGLETQYF
J gene: TRBJ1-1; V gene: TRBV3-1/TRBV3-2; CDR3 protein: CASSQELQPPTGEAFF
J gene: TRBJ1-4; V gene: TRBV10-3; CDR3 protein: CAISSGEEKLFF
J gene: TRBJ2-5; V gene: TRBV7-8; CDR3 protein: CASRYRGGETQYF
J gene: TRBJ1-5; V gene: TRBV19; CDR3 protein: CASSIGDINQPQHF
J gene: TRBJ1-2; V gene: TRBV12-3/TRBV12-4; CDR3 protein: CASKKGNGYTF
J gene: TRBJ1-2; V gene: TRBV2; CDR3 protein: CASSERVSGGAGGYTF
J gene: TRBJ2-2; V gene: TRBV19; CDR3 protein: CASSPGQGNTGELFF
J gene: TRBJ1-4; V gene: TRBV5-1; CDR3 protein: CASSDGQGAISGKLFF
J gene: TRBJ2-1; V gene: TRBV7-9; CDR3 protein: CASSDKAYNEQFF
J gene: TRBJ2-1; V gene: TRBV18; CDR3 protein: CASSPQGSGVSYNEQFF
J gene: TRBJ2-5; V gene: TRBV9; CDR3 protein: CASSATGREETQYF
J gene: TRBJ1-2; V gene: TRBV12-3/TRBV12-4; CDR3 protein: CASRGQGAYGYTF
J gene: TRBJ2-7; V gene: TRBV7-9; CDR3 protein: CASTSGEYEQYF
J gene: TRBJ2-7; V gene: TRBV9; CDR3 protein: CASSVEAGGPGYEQYF
J gene: TRBJ2-7; V gene: TRBV18; CDR3 protein: CASSPLTGAYEQYF
J gene: TRBJ1-1; V gene: TRBV30; CDR3 protein: CAWSTRDREAFF
J gene: TRBJ1-3; V gene: TRBV9; CDR3 protein: CASSVDPFRDSGNTIYF
J gene: TRBJ2-1; V gene: TRBV5-6; CDR3 protein: CASSLRGRYNEQFF
J gene: TRBJ1-1; V gene: TRBV19; CDR3 protein: CASSIGFLGGTEAFF
J gene: TRBJ2-5; V gene: TRBV28; CDR3 protein: CASSAAGGQETQYF
J gene: TRBJ1-6; V gene: TRBV11-2; CDR3 protein: CASRRPGGRDSPLHF
J gene: TRBJ1-1; V gene: TRBV5-6; CDR3 protein: CASRWRAANTEAFF